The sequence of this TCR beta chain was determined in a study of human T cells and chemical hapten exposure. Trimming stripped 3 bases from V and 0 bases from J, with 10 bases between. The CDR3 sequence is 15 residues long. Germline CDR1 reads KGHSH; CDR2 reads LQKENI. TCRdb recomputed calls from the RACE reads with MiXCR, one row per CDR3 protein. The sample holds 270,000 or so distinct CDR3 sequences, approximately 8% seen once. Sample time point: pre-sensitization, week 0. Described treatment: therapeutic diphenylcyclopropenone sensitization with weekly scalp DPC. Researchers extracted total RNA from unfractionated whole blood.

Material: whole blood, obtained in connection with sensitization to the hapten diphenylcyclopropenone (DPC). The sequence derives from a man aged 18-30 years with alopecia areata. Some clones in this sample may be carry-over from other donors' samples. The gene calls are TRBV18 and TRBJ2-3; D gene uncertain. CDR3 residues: CASSPARMSTDTQYF. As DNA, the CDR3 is TGTGCCAGCTCACCGGCCAGAATGAGCACAGATACGCAGTATTTT.